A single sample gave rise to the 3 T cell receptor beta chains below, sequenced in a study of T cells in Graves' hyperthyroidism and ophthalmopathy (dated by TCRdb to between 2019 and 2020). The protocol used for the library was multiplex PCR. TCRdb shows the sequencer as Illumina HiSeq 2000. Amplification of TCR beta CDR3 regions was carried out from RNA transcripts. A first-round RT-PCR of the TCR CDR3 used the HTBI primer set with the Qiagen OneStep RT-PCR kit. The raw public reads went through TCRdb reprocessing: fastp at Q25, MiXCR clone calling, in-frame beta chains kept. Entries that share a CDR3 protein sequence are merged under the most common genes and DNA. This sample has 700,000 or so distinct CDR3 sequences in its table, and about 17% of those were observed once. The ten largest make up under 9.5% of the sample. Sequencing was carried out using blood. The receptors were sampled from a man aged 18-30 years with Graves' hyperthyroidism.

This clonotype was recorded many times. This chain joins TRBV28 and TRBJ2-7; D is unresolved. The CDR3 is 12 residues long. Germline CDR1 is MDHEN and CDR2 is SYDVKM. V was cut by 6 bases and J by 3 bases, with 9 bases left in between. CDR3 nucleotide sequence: TGTGCCAGCAGAGCTGACGGCTACGAGCAGTACTTC. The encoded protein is CASRADGYEQYF. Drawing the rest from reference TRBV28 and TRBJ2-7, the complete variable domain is DVKVTQSSRYLVKRTGEKVFLECVQDMDHENMFWYRQDPGLGLRLIYFSYDVKMKEKGDIPEGYSVSREKKERFSLILESASTNQTSMYLCASRADGYEQYFGPGTRLTVT.

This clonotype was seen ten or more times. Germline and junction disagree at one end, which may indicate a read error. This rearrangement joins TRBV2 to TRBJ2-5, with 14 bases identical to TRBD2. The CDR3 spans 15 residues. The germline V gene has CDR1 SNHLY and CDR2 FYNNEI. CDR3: CASRPGTSGRSPQHF. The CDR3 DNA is TGTGCCAGCAGACCCGGGACTAGCGGGAGATCCCCCCAGCACTTC.

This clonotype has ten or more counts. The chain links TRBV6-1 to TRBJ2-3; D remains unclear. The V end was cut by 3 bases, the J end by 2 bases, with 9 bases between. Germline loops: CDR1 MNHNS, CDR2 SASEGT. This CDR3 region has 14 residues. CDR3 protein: CASSDGPFTDTQYF. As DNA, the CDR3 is TGTGCCAGCAGTGATGGCCCTTTCACAGATACGCAGTATTTT.